This entry describes one T cell receptor beta chain. The antigen is undetermined. The data belong to a study of Tregs in tolerant kidney transplant recipients. Study-wide results and caveats: The small number of patients limits these findings pending further validation.

The length of the CDR3 is 15 residues. Germline assignment: CDR1 SEHNR and CDR2 FQNEAQ (reference sequence). The V segment lost 1 base and the J segment 7 bases; nucleotides outside the gene matches: 6. Some clones are missing from TCRdb's copy, which holds only in-frame ones; the method was immunoSEQ multiplex PCR. The table includes tens of thousands of clones, around 90% detected once. Unstimulated Tregs (CD4+CD25+CD127-) and CD4+CD25- non-Tregs were sorted from PBMCs. V is TRBV7-9 and J is TRBJ1-3; 8 nucleotides match TRBD1. Sequencing used CD4+ T cells from blood, obtained before the transplant. The sequence was collected from a human donor who received a combined kidney and bone marrow transplant. The CDR3 DNA follows: TGTGCCAGCAGCTTAGACCGGGACAGGAGGAACACCATATATTTT. This translates into CASSLDRDRRNTIYF. Complete variable domain (other parts from reference TRBV7-9 and TRBJ1-3): DTGVSQNPRHKITKRGQNVTFRCDPISEHNRLYWYRQTLGQGPEFLTYFQNEAQLEKSRLLSDRFSAERPKGSFSTLEIQRTEQGDSAMYLCASSLDRDRRNTIYFGEGSWLTVV.